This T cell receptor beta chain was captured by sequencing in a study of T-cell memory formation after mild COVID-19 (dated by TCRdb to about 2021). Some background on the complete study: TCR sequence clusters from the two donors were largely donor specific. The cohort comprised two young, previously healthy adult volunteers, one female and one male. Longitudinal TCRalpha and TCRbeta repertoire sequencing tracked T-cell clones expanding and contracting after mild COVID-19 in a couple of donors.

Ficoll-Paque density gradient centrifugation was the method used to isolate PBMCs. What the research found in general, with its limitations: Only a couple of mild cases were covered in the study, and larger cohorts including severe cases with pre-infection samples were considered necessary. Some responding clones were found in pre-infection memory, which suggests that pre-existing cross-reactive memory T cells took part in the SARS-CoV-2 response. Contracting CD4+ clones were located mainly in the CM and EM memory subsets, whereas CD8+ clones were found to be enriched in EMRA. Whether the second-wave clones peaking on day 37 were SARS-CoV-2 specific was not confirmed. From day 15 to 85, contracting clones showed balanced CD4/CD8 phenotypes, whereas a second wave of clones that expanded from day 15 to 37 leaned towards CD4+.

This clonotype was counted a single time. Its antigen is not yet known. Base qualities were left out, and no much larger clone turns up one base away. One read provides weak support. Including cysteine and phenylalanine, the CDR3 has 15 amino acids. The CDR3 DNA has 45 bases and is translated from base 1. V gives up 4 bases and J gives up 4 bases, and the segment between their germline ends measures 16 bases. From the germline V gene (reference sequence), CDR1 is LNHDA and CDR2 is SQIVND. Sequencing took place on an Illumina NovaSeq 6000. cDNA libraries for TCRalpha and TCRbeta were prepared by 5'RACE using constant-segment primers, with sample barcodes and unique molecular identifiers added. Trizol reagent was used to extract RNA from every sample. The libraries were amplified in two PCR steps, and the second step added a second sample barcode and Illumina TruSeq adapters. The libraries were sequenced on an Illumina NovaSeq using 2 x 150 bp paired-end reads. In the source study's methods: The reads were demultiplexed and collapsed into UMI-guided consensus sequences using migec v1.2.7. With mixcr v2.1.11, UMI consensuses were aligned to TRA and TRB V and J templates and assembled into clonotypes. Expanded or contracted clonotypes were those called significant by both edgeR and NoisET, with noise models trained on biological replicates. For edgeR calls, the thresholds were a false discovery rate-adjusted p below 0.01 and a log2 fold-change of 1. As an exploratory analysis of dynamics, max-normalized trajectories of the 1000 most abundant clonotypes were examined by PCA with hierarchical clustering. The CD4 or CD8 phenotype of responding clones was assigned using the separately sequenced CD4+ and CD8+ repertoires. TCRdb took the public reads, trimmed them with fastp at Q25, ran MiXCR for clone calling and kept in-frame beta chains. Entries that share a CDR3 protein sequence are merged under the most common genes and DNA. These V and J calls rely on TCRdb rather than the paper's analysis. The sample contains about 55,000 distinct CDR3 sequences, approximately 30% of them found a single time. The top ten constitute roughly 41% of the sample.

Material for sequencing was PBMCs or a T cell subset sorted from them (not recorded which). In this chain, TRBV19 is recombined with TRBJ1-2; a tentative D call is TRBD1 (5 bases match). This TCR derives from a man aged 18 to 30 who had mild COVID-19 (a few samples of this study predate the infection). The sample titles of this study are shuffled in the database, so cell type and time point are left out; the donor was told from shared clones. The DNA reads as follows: TGTGCCAGTAGTACCGCCGGGACCGACCTCTATGGCTACACCTTC. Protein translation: CASSTAGTDLYGYTF.